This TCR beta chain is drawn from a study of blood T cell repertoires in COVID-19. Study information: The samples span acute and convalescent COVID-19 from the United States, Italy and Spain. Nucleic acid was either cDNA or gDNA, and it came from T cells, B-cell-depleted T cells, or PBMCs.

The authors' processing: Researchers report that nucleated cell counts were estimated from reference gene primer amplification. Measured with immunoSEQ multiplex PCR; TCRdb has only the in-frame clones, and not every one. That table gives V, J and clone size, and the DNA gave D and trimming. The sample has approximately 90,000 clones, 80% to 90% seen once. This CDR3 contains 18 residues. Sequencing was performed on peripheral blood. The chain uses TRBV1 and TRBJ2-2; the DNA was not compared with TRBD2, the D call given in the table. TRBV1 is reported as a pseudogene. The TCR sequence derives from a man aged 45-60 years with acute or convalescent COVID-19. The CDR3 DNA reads TGCACCAGCATGGGAATAGCGGGGGGGTCACGCGAACACCGGGGAGCTGTTTTT. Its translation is CTSMGIAGGSREHRGAVF.